These 28 T cell receptor beta chains share one sample of origin, sequenced in a study of OX40 agonist ivuxolimab in advanced cancers. Profiled with immunoSEQ multiplex PCR; TCRdb holds only in-frame clones, not every one. The repertoire includes approximately 27,000 clones, 79% of them detected once, and roughly 14% sits in the top ten. The source material was CD4+ or CD8+ T cells sorted from blood, sampled in a trial of the OX40 agonist ivuxolimab. The receptors were sampled from an adult with an advanced solid tumor such as melanoma, head and neck, liver or kidney cancer.

The chain carries TRBV28 and TRBJ1-3; 9 nucleotides match TRBD1. V shed 5 bases and J 3 bases; nucleotides not matched to a gene: 5. CDR3 length: 15 amino acids. Germline CDR1 reads MDHEN; CDR2 reads SYDVKM. The CDR3 region has the DNA TGTGCCAGCAGTCAACAGGGGGCGGGTGGAAACACCATATATTTT. Amino acids: CASSQQGAGGNTIYF. Full variable domain (remainder filled in from reference TRBV28 and TRBJ1-3): DVKVTQSSRYLVKRTGEKVFLECVQDMDHENMFWYRQDPGLGLRLIYFSYDVKMKEKGDIPEGYSVSREKKERFSLILESASTNQTSMYLCASSQQGAGGNTIYFGEGSWLTVV.

This clone is a singleton in its sample. This chain joins TRBV4-2 and TRBJ1-5, with TRBD1 as a possible D gene (5 bases). CDR1 LGHNA and CDR2 YNFKEQ come from the germline V gene. This CDR3 is 16 amino acids long. Trimming left V 2 bases short and J 1 base short, with 12 bases between. This chain's CDR3 is CASSQWGGESNQPQHF. DNA of the CDR3: TGTGCCAGCAGCCAATGGGGGGGGGAAAGCAATCAGCCCCAGCATTTT.

The chain employs TRBV11-1 and TRBJ1-3; no firm D call. The CDR3 runs to 14 residues. Germline V gene sequence: CDR1 SGHAT, CDR2 FQDESV (reference sequence). Trimming took off 5 bases at V and 0 bases at J, with 8 bases between the two ends. CDR3 nucleotides: TGTGCCAGCAGCAAAGGTATCTCTGGAAACACCATATATTTT. Protein sequence: CASSKGISGNTIYF.

The V call is TRBV5-1, the J call TRBJ1-5; D is undetermined. The germline CDR1 and CDR2 sequences are SGHRS and YFSETQ. The germline V and J ends were trimmed by 4 bases and 5 bases, with 10 bases remaining between them. CDR3 length: 13 residues. CDR3 residues: CASSVDPDQPQHF. The CDR3 nucleotides read TGCGCCAGCAGCGTGGACCCTGATCAGCCCCAGCATTTT. Full variable domain (rest looked up from reference TRBV5-1 and TRBJ1-5): KAGVTQTPRYLIKTRGQQVTLSCSPISGHRSVSWYQQTPGQGLQFLFEYFSETQRNKGNFPGRFSGRQFSNSRSEMNVSTLELGDSALYLCASSVDPDQPQHFGDGTRLSIL.

V gene TRBV6-4 combines with J gene TRBJ2-3, with TRBD1 matching 9 bases. Unmatched junction bases numbered 6, after V lost 6 bases and J lost 2 bases. CDR1 and CDR2 (germline): MRHNA, SNTAGT. This CDR3 spans 15 amino acids. CDR3: CASSVDRGDTDTQYF. CDR3 bases: TGTGCCAGCAGCGTGGACAGGGGAGACACAGATACGCAGTATTTT.

The chain couples TRBV10-3 to TRBJ1-3; the D is unclear. Trimming took 2 bases from V and 4 from J, leaving 12 bases between them. Germline V gene data show CDR1 as ENHRY and CDR2 as SYGVKD. The CDR3 covers 15 residues. CDR3 residues: CAISEPGFKGNTIYF. The CDR3 DNA is TGTGCCATCAGTGAGCCGGGTTTCAAAGGAAACACCATATATTTT.

This clone was counted between two and nine times. The rearrangement joins TRBV6-5 to TRBJ1-3, with D unclear. The CDR3 covers 16 residues. V lost 2 bases to trimming and J lost 2 bases, with 13 bases between them. Germline V lookup: CDR1 MNHEY, CDR2 SVGAGI. The CDR3 loop reads CASSYESVEPGNTIYF. The CDR3 DNA follows: TGTGCCAGCAGTTACGAGTCAGTCGAGCCTGGAAACACCATATATTTT.

V is TRBV7-9 and J is TRBJ2-7; D may be TRBD1 (5 bases). Trimming left V 2 bases short and J 5 bases short, with 10 bases between. The CDR3 is 13 amino acids. Looked up from germline, CDR1 is SEHNR and CDR2 is FQNEAQ (reference sequence). Written as DNA, the CDR3 is TGTGCCAGCAGCTTACAGGGCTTCGACGAGCAGTACTTC. This encodes CASSLQGFDEQYF.

The chain recombines TRBV2 with TRBJ2-1; TRBD2 matches at 8 bases. From germline, CDR1 is SNHLY and CDR2 FYNNEI. The junction had 7 bases not matched to a gene; V was cut back by 6 bases and J by 0 bases. The CDR3 length is 16 residues. The DNA of the CDR3 is TGTGCCAGCAGCCGCGGGGGGCTCCCCTCCTACAATGAGCAGTTCTTC. This codes for CASSRGGLPSYNEQFF.

The V call is TRBV18, the J call TRBJ1-6; 7 bases are a match to TRBD1. Germline lookup yields CDR1 KGHSH and CDR2 LQKENI. With V trimmed by 3 bases and J by 1 base, 12 bases remained unmatched. There are 19 residues in the CDR3. The CDR3 nucleotides read TGTGCCAGCTCACCGCTCCCCGGGACAGCCTATTCCTATAATTCACCCCTCCACTTT. As protein: CASSPLPGTAYSYNSPLHF. The whole variable domain, filled in from reference TRBV18 and TRBJ1-6, reads NAGVMQNPRHLVRRRGQEARLRCSPMKGHSHVYWYRQLPEEGLKFMVYLQKENIIDESGMPKERFSAEFPKEGPSILRIQQVVRGDSAAYFCASSPLPGTAYSYNSPLHFGNGTRLTVT.

Here the CDR3 reads CASSARDRVMYGYTF. CDR3 coding DNA: TGTGCCAGCAGCGCCCGGGACAGGGTCATGTATGGCTACACCTTC. The J gene is TRBJ1-2, the V gene TRBV7-2, with 9 positions matching TRBD1. The CDR3 contains 15 residues. Trimming at V came to 5 bases and at J to 5 bases, leaving 9 bases not matched to a gene. The germline CDR1 and CDR2 sequences are SGHTA and FQGNSA.

This chain uses TRBV2 with TRBJ2-7; 8 bases match TRBD2. Germline V gene sequence: CDR1 SNHLY, CDR2 FYNNEI. With 10 bases clipped from V and 3 bases from J, the junction kept 11 bases outside the gene matches. The CDR3 is 14 residues long. The CDR3, as DNA: TGTGCCATTTTAGCGGGACTAGATCTCTACGAGCAGTACTTC. Amino acids: CAILAGLDLYEQYF.

The V gene is TRBV28, the J gene TRBJ2-1; 11 bases fit TRBD2. The CDR3 sequence is 19 residues long. Germline V gene data show CDR1 as MDHEN and CDR2 as SYDVKM. V trimming: 4 bases; J trimming: 0 bases; junction bases outside the gene matches: 11. The CDR3 nucleotides are TGTGCCAGCAGTTCTATCTTAGCGGGGGGGCGGCCCTCCTACAATGAGCAGTTCTTC. Translating gives CASSSILAGGRPSYNEQFF. The full variable domain, its missing parts supplied by reference TRBV28 and TRBJ2-1, is DVKVTQSSRYLVKRTGEKVFLECVQDMDHENMFWYRQDPGLGLRLIYFSYDVKMKEKGDIPEGYSVSREKKERFSLILESASTNQTSMYLCASSSILAGGRPSYNEQFFGPGTRLTVL.

The V and J genes are TRBV10-2 and TRBJ1-2; D gene unclear. The germline CDR1 and CDR2 sequences are WSHSY and SAAADI. The CDR3 consists of 13 residues. V was cut by 3 bases and J by 5 bases, with 10 bases left in between. The DNA of the CDR3 is TGCGCCAGCAGTGATGGGATGGGGTATGGCTACACCTTC. It translates to CASSDGMGYGYTF.

The genes are TRBV4-1 and TRBJ1-1; 7 bases match TRBD1. The V segment lost 4 bases and the J segment 4 bases; nucleotides outside the gene matches: 6. Germline CDR1 is MGHRA and CDR2 is YSYEKL. The CDR3 has 14 residues. The CDR3 region has the DNA TGCGCCAGCAGCCCGACAGGGACGGGCACTGAAGCTTTCTTT. As protein: CASSPTGTGTEAFF.

The count of this clone is one. This sequence joins TRBV19 and TRBJ1-1; no reliable D call. There are 14 residues in the CDR3. Trimming stripped 4 bases from V and 0 bases from J, with 9 bases between. Per germline, CDR1 LNHDA and CDR2 SQIVND (reference sequence). The CDR3: CASSNPTLNTEAFF. CDR3 DNA sequence: TGTGCCAGTAGTAACCCCACGTTGAACACTGAAGCTTTCTTT.

This clone was found a few times. V usage is TRBV19 and J usage is TRBJ1-2; no definite D call. There are 13 residues in the CDR3. Germline V gives CDR1 LNHDA, CDR2 SQIVND (reference sequence). The V gene lost 10 bases and the J gene lost 3 bases, with 15 bases spanning the gap. CDR3 nucleotides: TGTGCCACTCAAGCTACTGGCCACTATGGCTACACCTTC. It specifies CATQATGHYGYTF.

CDR3 nucleotides: TGTGCCAGCAGTAAACCCCTCCAAGGACGGAACACCGGGGAGCTGTTTTTT. Protein sequence: CASSKPLQGRNTGELFF. The chain links TRBV2 to TRBJ2-2; no clear D. The CDR3 is 17 residues long. Trimming left V 5 bases short and J 1 base short, with 17 bases between. The germline V gene encodes CDR1 SNHLY and CDR2 FYNNEI.

V and J are TRBV2 and TRBJ2-7; D is undetermined. The CDR3 consists of 11 residues. The germline V gene encodes CDR1 SNHLY and CDR2 FYNNEI. V was clipped by 2 bases and J by 6 bases, with 5 bases between them. The CDR3 reads CASSESLEQYF. The DNA of the CDR3 is TGTGCCAGCAGTGAAAGCCTCGAGCAGTACTTC.

V usage is TRBV11-2 and J usage is TRBJ2-7; a weak D match, TRBD2 (6 bases). The CDR3 contains 16 residues. CDR1 is SGHAT and CDR2 is FQNNGV in the germline V gene. V gave up 5 bases and J gave up 3 bases, with 20 bases separating them. The chain's CDR3 is CASSPTGWQGGYEQYF. CDR3 bases: TGTGCCAGCAGCCCCACGGGGTGGCAGGGAGGCTACGAGCAGTACTTC.

The chain joins TRBV14 to TRBJ2-3, with D perhaps TRBD2 (7 bases). Per germline, CDR1 SGHDN and CDR2 FVKESK. The CDR3 extends over 16 amino acids. Trimming cost V 4 bases and J 1 base, with 15 bases left between them. Written as DNA, the CDR3 is TGTGCCAGCAGCCCCTTGAGGGGGGGCGGCACAGATACGCAGTATTTT. This translates into CASSPLRGGGTDTQYF.

This chain uses TRBV6-1 with TRBJ2-7; 13 nucleotides agree with TRBD2. The germline gives CDR1 MNHNS, CDR2 SASEGT. The ends lost 1 base at V and 4 bases at J; junction bases unmatched: 10. The CDR3 contains 18 residues. The chain's CDR3 is CASSEGGLAGKLGYEQYF. The CDR3 DNA reads TGTGCCAGCAGTGAAGGGGGACTAGCGGGGAAGCTCGGTTACGAGCAGTACTTC.

The chain links TRBV2 to TRBJ2-7; 8 bases are shared with TRBD1. Germline V gene data show CDR1 as SNHLY and CDR2 as FYNNEI. The V and J ends lost 6 bases and 2 bases, in that order; junction bases with no gene match: 6. The CDR3 is 14 amino acids. CDR3 nucleotide sequence: TGTGCCAGCAGCCAGGGGACAGGACCCTACGAGCAGTACTTC. Protein sequence: CASSQGTGPYEQYF.

This clone was observed a handful of times. The V call is TRBV5-4, the J call TRBJ1-2; D is undetermined. V dropped 2 bases and J dropped 4 bases, with 9 bases sitting between them. The CDR3 has 13 amino acids. Germline V gene data show CDR1 as SGHNT and CDR2 as YYREEE (reference sequence). The CDR3 region is CASSLDGFYGYTF. The CDR3 DNA follows: TGTGCCAGCAGCTTAGACGGCTTCTATGGCTACACCTTC.

This rearrangement joins TRBV9 to TRBJ1-6; 7 nucleotides align to TRBD1. The length of the CDR3 is 14 residues. The V and J ends lost 4 bases and 13 bases, in that order; junction bases with no gene match: 11. CDR1 SGDLS and CDR2 YYNGEE come from the germline V gene. This CDR3 is CASSPSGQVKPLHF. CDR3 in DNA: TGTGCCAGCAGCCCGAGTGGACAGGTTAAGCCCCTCCACTTT.

The J gene is TRBJ2-2, the V gene TRBV2, with D perhaps assigned TRBD1 or TRBD2 (5 bases each). Germline V gene data show CDR1 as SNHLY and CDR2 as FYNNEI. The CDR3 has 14 residues. Trimming pared 7 bases from V and 7 bases from J, leaving 16 bases between. The CDR3 spells CASTRDLVIGELFF. For the CDR3, the DNA is TGTGCCAGCACCCGGGACCTGGTCATCGGGGAGCTGTTTTTT.

The V call is TRBV6-5, the J call TRBJ2-7, with a possible D match to TRBD2 (6 bases). V lost 8 bases, J lost 4 bases, and 9 bases lay in between. Germline-derived CDR1 and CDR2 are MNHEY and SVGAGI. This CDR3 region has 11 residues. The CDR3 DNA reads TGTGCCAGCTTTGGGGGGTACGAGCAGTACTTC. Its translation is CASFGGYEQYF.

The chain carries TRBV7-9 and TRBJ2-1; possibly TRBD2 for D (6 bases). The CDR3 contains 16 residues. Germline CDR1 and CDR2: SEHNR and FQNEAQ (reference sequence). V lost 0 bases and J 0 bases, leaving 9 bases between the germline ends. The CDR3 bases are TGTGCCAGCAGCTTAGCTGGAGGGATCTCCTACAATGAGCAGTTCTTC. It is translated as CASSLAGGISYNEQFF.